This T cell receptor beta chain was obtained from a study of identical twins. This CDR3 has 16 residues. V lost 5 bases and J lost 0, with 14 bases in between. Note on this clonotype: What it recognizes is unknown.

MiXCR, run by TCRdb on the 5' RACE reads, gives a single entry per CDR3 protein. The table records 550,000 to 800,000 distinct CDR3 sequences, under 8.5% of them present only once. Study observations and caveats: Low generation probability was overrepresented in out-of-frame alpha sequences shared by twins.

With no exceptions, donors were healthy Caucasians. These same data were also listed under a study on yellow fever vaccine responses in identical twins.

The material sequenced was PBMCs. The source is a woman in her late teens or twenties in good health. The rearrangement uses TRBV12-3 or TRBV12-4 and TRBJ1-5; D is undetermined. CDR3 residues: CASSRSGAYSNQPQHF. For the CDR3, the DNA is TGTGCCAGCAGTCGCTCTGGAGCATATAGCAATCAGCCCCAGCATTTT.